This T cell receptor (beta chain) was found in a study of blood T cell repertoires in COVID-19. V was pared by 6 bases and J by 4 bases, with 5 bases of the junction left unmatched. Germline V gene data show CDR1 as ENHRY and CDR2 as SYGVKD. This CDR3 is built from 13 residues. Libraries were prepared by immunoSEQ multiplex PCR; TCRdb keeps only in-frame clonotypes and omits some of them. The sample holds over 250,000 clones; about 87% are singletons and the top ten take approximately 9%. The sequence derives from a young woman who had recovered from COVID-19. V is TRBV10-3 and J is TRBJ1-1, with 7 positions matching TRBD1. Sequencing was done on a sample of PBMCs or T cells enriched from blood (not recorded which). CDR3 sequence reads: CAISFSGGTEAFF. CDR3 DNA sequence: TGTGCCATCAGCTTCTCAGGGGGCACTGAAGCTTTCTTT.